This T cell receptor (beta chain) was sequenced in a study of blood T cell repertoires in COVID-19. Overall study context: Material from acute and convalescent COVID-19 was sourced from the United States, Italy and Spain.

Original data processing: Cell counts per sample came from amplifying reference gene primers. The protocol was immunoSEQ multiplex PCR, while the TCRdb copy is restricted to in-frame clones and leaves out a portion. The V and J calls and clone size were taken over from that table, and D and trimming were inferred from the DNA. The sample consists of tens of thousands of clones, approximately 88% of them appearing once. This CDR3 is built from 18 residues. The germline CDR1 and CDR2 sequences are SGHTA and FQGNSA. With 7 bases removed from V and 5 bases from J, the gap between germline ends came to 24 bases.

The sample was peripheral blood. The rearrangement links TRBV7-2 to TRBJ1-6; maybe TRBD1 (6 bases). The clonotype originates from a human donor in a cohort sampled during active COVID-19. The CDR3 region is CASMPSHWGSGDNSPLHF. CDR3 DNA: TGTGCCAGCATGCCATCTCATTGGGGGTCAGGGGATAATTCACCCCTCCACTTT.